This T cell receptor (beta chain) stems from a study of preoperative IRX-2 immunotherapy in early breast cancer. V gave up 5 bases and J gave up 1 base, with 13 bases separating them. Per germline, CDR1 SGHNT and CDR2 YYREEE (reference sequence). The CDR3 is 15 residues long. Treatment defined: preoperative locoregional IRX-2 cytokine immunotherapy. This phase Ib study tested locoregional IRX-2 cytokine immunotherapy given before surgery. The table came from immunoSEQ multiplex PCR; TCRdb's copy has only in-frame clones and leaves some out. This table holds about 23,000 clones, roughly nine tenths found once.

The chain is built from TRBV5-4 and TRBJ1-5, with a tentative D call TRBD1 (5 bases). The origin of this receptor is a human donor with breast cancer. The specimen was tumor tissue, collected after IRX-2 immunotherapy. The CDR3 loop is CASRVTGVSNQPQHF. CDR3 nucleotides: TGTGCCAGCAGGGTGACGGGGGTGAGCAATCAGCCCCAGCATTTT.